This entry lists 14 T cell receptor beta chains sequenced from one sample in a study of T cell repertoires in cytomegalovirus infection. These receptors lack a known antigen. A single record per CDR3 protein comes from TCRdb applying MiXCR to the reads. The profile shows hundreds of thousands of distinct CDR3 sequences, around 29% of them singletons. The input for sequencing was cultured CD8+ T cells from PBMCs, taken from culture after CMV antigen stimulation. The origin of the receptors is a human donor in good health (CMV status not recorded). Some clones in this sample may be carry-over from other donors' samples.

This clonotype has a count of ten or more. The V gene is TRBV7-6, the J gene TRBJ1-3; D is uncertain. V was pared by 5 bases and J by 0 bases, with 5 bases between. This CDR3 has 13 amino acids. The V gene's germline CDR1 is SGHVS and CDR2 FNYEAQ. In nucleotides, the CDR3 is TGTGCCAGCAGCCCAAACTCTGGAAACACCATATATTTT. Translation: CASSPNSGNTIYF.

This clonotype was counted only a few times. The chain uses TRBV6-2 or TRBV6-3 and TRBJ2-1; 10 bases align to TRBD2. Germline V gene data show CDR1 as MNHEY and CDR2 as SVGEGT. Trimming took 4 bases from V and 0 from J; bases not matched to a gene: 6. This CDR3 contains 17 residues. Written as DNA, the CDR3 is TGTGCCAGCAGTTCCAGCGGGGGGGCTGGCTCCTACAATGAGCAGTTCTTC. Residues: CASSSSGGAGSYNEQFF.

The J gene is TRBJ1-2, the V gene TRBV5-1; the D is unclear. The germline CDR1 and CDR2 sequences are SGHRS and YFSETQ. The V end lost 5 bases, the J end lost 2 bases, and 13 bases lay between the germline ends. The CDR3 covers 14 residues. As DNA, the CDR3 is TGCGCCAGCAGTCCAGAGGGTCCCAACTATGGCTACACCTTC. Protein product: CASSPEGPNYGYTF.

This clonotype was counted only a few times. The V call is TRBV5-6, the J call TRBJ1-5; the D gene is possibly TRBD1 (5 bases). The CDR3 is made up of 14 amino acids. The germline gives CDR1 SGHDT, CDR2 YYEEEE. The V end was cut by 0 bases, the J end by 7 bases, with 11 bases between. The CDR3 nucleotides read TGTGCCAGCAGCTTGGGCAGGGTCGGGCAGCCCCAGCATTTT. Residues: CASSLGRVGQPQHF.

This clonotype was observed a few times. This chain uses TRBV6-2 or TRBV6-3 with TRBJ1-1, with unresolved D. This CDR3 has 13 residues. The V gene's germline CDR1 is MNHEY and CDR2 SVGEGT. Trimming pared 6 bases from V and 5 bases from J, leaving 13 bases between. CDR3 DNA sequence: TGTGCCAGCAGGGTTCCGGAGGATACTGAAGCTTTCTTT. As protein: CASRVPEDTEAFF.

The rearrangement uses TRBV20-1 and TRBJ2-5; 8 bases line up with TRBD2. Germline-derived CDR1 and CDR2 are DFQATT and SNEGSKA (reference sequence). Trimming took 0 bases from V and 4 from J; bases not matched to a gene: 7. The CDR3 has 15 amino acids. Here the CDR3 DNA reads TGCAGTGCTAGAGACCCCGGGACTAGAGTAGAGACCCAGTACTTC. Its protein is CSARDPGTRVETQYF.

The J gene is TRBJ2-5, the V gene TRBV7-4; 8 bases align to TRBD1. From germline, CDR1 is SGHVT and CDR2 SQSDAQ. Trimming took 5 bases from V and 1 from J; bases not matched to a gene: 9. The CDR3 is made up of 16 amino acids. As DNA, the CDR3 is TGTGCCAGCAGCCAGACAGGGGCCCCCATCCAAGAGACCCAGTACTTC. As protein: CASSQTGAPIQETQYF.

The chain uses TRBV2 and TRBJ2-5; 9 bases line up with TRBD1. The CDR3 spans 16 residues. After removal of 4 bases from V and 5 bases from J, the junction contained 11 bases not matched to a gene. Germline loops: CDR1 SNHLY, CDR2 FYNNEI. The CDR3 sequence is CASSGWDRARSETQYF. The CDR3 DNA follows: TGTGCCAGCAGTGGTTGGGACAGGGCTAGGTCGGAGACCCAGTACTTC.

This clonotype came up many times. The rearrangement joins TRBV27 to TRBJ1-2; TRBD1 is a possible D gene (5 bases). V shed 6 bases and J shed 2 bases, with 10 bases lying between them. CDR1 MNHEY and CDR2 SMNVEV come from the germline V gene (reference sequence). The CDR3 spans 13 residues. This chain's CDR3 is CASSLAGNYGYTF. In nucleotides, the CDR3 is TGTGCCAGCAGCTTAGCAGGGAACTATGGCTACACCTTC.

The CDR3 sequence: CASSDRGLFEAFF. The CDR3 coding sequence is TGTGCCAGCAGTGACAGGGGTCTTTTCGAAGCTTTCTTT. This sequence joins TRBV25-1 and TRBJ1-1; possible D gene TRBD1, 6 bases. Germline V gene sequence: CDR1 MGHDK, CDR2 SYGVNS. Trimming removed 3 bases from V and 8 bases from J, with 13 bases in between. The CDR3 runs 13 residues. The whole variable domain, filled in from reference TRBV25-1 and TRBJ1-1, reads EADIYQTPRYLVIGTGKKITLECSQTMGHDKMYWYQQDPGMELHLIHYSYGVNSTEKGDLSSESTVSRIRTEHFPLTLESARPSHTSQYLCASSDRGLFEAFFGQGTRLTVV.

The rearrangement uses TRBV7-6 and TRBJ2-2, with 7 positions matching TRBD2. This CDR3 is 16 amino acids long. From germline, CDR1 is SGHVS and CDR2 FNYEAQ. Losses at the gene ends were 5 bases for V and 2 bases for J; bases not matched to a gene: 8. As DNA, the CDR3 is TGTGCCAGCAGCGACTGGGGGGGGGAAAACACCGGGGAGCTGTTTTTT. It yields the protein CASSDWGGENTGELFF.

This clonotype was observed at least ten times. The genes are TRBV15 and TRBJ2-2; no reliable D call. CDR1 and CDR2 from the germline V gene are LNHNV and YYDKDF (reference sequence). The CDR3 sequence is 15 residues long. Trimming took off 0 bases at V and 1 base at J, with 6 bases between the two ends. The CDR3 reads CATSRETMNTGELFF. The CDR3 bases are TGTGCCACCAGCAGAGAGACGATGAACACCGGGGAGCTGTTTTTT.

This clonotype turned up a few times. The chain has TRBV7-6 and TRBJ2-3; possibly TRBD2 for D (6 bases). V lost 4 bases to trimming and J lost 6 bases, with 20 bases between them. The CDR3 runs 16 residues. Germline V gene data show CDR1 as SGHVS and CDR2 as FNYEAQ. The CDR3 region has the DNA TGTGCCAGCAGCTCCCCGGGACTCCGTCTCTGGGATACGCAGTATTTT. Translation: CASSSPGLRLWDTQYF.

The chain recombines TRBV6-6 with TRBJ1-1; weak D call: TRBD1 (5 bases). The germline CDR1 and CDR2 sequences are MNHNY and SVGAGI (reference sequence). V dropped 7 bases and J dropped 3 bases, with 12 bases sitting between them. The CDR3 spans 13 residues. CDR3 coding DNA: TGTGCCAGCATAGGGGTTAGGGACACTGAAGCTTTCTTT. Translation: CASIGVRDTEAFF.